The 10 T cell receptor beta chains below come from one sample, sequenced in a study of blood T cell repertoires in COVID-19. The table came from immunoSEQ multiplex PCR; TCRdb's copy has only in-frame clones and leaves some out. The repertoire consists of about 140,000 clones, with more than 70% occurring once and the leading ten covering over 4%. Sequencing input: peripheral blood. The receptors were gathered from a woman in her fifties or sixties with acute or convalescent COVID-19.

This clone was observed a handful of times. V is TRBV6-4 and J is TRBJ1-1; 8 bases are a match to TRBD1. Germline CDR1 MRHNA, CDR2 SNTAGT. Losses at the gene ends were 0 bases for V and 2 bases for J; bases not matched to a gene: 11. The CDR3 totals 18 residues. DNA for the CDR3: TGTGCCAGCAGTGACTCGCGGGGACAGGCTGGAGTAAACACTGAAGCTTTCTTT. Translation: CASSDSRGQAGVNTEAFF.

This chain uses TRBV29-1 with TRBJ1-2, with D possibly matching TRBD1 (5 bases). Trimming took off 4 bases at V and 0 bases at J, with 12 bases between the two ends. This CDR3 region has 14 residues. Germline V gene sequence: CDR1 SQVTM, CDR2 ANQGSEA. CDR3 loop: CSVGGTGANYGYTF. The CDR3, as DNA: TGCAGCGTTGGAGGTACAGGAGCTAACTATGGCTACACCTTC.

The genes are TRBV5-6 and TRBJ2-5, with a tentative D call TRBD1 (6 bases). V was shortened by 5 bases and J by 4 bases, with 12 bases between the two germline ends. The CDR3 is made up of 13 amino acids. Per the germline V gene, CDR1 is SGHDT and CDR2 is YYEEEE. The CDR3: CASRRQVRETQYF. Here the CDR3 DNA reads TGTGCCAGCAGGAGACAGGTCCGAGAGACCCAGTACTTC.

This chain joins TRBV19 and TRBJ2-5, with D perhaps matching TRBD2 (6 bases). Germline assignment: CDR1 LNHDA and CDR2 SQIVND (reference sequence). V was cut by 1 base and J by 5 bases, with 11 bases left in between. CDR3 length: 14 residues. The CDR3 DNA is TGTGCCAGTAGTATAGGGAGGGAGTGGGAGACCCAGTACTTC. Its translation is CASSIGREWETQYF.

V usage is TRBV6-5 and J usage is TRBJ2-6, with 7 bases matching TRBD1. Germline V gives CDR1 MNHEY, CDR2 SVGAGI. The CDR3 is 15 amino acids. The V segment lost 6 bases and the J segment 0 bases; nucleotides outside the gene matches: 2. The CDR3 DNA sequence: TGTGCCAGCAGAGGGGACAGCTCTGGGGCCAACGTCCTGACTTTC. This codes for CASRGDSSGANVLTF.

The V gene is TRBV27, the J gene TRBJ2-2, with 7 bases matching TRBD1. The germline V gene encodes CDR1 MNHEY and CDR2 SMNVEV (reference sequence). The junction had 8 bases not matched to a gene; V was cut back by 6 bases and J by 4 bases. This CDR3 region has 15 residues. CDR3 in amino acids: CASRWQGETTGELFF. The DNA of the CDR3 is TGTGCCAGCAGGTGGCAGGGGGAGACCACCGGGGAGCTGTTTTTT.

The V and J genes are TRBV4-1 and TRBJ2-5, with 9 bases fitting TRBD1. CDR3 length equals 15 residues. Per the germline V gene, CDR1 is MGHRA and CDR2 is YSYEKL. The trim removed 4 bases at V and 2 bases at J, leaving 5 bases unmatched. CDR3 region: CASSPLGQGQETQYF. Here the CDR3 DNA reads TGCGCCAGCAGCCCCCTGGGACAGGGTCAAGAGACCCAGTACTTC.

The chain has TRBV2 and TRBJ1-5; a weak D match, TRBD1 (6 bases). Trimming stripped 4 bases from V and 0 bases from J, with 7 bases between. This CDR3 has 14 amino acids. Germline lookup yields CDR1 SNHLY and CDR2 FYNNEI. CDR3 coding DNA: TGTGCCAGCAGTGGGACAGATAGCAATCAGCCCCAGCATTTT. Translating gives CASSGTDSNQPQHF.

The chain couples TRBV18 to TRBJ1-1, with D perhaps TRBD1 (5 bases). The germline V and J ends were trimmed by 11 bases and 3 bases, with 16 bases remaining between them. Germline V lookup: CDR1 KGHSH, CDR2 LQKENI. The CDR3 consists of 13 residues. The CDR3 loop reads CAGLQGLDTEAFF. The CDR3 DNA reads TGTGCCGGTCTGCAGGGTTTAGACACTGAAGCTTTCTTT.

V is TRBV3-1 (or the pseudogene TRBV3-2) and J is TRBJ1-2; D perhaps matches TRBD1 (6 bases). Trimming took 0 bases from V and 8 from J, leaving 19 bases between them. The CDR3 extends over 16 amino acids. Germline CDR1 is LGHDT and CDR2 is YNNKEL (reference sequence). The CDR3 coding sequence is TGTGCCAGCAGCCAAGAAGGAGCCAGGGACAACACAGGCTACACCTTC. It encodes CASSQEGARDNTGYTF.